This record looks at one T cell receptor beta chain sequence and its context. Its antigen has not been determined. Coverage ceases 3 residues before the CDR3 finishes, and the germline J gene fills in the end. The sample belongs to a study of T cells in women clearing cervical HPV infection (dated by TCRdb to the late 2010s). With respect to the entire study: The cases were 20 to 30 women with histologically confirmed HPV16-related CIN3 or worse, and 2 of those women had invasive cancers. Blood from cases was collected at the visit at which the lesion was first identified, whereas blood from controls was collected once infection was no longer detected. Quality controls consisted of five blinded duplicates per group, for a total of 60 or so samples made up of approximately 50 participants and roughly 10 replicates. Cases had a median age of roughly 30 years compared with 38 for controls, and baseline characteristics showed no significant differences between the groups. Cases and controls were matched on age within five years and on year of sample collection. The exploratory proof-of-principle case-control study was nested within the Guanacaste HPV Natural History Study in Costa Rica and compared TCR repertoires across cervical HPV16 outcomes. In the parent cohort, about 10,000 women aged 18 or older were enrolled in Guanacaste, Costa Rica, during 1993 to 1994 and then followed for roughly seven years. The controls were about two dozen women whose single incident HPV16 infection cleared within 12 months with no development of precancer or cancer. Among cases, blood sampling occurred a median of roughly 150 days after lesion detection, with an interquartile range of 90 to 200 days. HLA typing was available for only a few women, so HLA type could not be excluded as a confounder. Points the paper makes about the study in general: Lower TRBV6-7 relative abundance was observed in cases than in controls (around 0.1% versus 0.15%; Bonferroni P = 0.0008). T-cell numbers per sample were unknown, so richness differences could reflect varying T-cell content rather than repertoire biology. Significantly higher TCR repertoire richness was observed in CIN3+ cases than in controls across sequencing depths, whereas no difference in evenness was found. By combining richness with V gene abundances, random forest classifiers separated cases from controls with an estimated AUC of under 0.85. Because of the cross-sectional design, the study could not determine whether the associations came before infection or resulted from infection, and neither effector/memory subsets nor HPV-specific T cells were isolated.

From a lookup of the germline V gene, CDR1 and CDR2 are SGHAT and FQNNGV. The CDR3 covers 15 residues, taking in both the cysteine and the phenylalanine. Only the CDR3 bases that were read are kept: 36 of them, in frame from base 1. Every participant had a single incident cervical HPV16 infection, and women with prevalent HPV16 infections were excluded. Cervical HPV DNA was detected with MY09/MY11 PCR, and genotyping was done by dot-blot hybridization. Roughly 15 mL of heparinized blood were centrifuged, and the buffy coat was split into aliquots, frozen at -30 degrees C, and then kept at -80 degrees C. QIAGEN kits were used to extract genomic DNA from the buffy coat specimens. The immunoSEQ assay used multiplex PCR to amplify TCR beta CDR3 regions from an average of about 1,200 ng of genomic DNA per sample. To correct primer bias, the assay used a complete synthetic TCR repertoire to set an amplification baseline. The amplicons were sequenced on the Illumina platform. The study's own analysis went as follows. Sequences were error-corrected by clustering with frequency ratios and a modified nearest-neighbor algorithm and were then analyzed in the immunoSEQ Analyzer with IMGT gene definitions. TCR richness and evenness were averaged over 20 rarefaction repeats at each rarefaction depth, excluding samples with fewer sequences than the depth. V, D and J gene relative abundances were compared between groups with Wilcoxon rank sum tests, applying FDR correction. Blinded duplicates gave an intraclass correlation of roughly 95% for TCR richness and an average of 76.4% across some 69 gene segments. TCRdb took over this immuneACCESS table, retaining in-frame rearrangements with V and J assigned. Such tables are incomplete; in checked studies, under half of the missing clones stem from an unresolved V gene, and the remainder is unexplained. That table supplies the V and J calls and clone size; D and trimming were determined from the DNA. The sample table on file contains about 36,000 clones. The ten most abundant clones make up roughly 1.6% of the sample.

Sequences were obtained from blood buffy coat. Here the chain combines TRBV11-2 and TRBJ2-4; the D region possibly corresponds to TRBD1 (5 bases align). The TCR comes from a woman aged 18 to 75 with a cervical HPV16 infection that either progressed to CIN3+ or cleared (not recorded which). The CDR3 region reads CASSFSSGNNSPQYF. The CDR3 bases that were read are TGTGCCAGCAGCTTTTCGTCAGGGAATAATTCACCT.